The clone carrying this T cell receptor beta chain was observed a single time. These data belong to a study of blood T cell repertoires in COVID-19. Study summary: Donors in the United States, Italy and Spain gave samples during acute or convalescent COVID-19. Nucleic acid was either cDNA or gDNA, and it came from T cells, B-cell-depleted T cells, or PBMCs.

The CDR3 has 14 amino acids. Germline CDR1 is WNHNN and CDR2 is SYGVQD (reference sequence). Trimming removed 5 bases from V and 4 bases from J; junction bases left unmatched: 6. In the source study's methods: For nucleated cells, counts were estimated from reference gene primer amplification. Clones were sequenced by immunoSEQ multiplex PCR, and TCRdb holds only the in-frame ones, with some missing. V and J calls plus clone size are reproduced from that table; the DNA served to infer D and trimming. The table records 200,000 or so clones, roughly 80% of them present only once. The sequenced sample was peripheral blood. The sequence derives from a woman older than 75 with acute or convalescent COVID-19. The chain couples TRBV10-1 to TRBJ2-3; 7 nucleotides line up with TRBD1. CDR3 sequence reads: CASSRDSNADTQYF. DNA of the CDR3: TGCGCCAGCAGTAGGGACAGTAACGCAGATACGCAGTATTTT.